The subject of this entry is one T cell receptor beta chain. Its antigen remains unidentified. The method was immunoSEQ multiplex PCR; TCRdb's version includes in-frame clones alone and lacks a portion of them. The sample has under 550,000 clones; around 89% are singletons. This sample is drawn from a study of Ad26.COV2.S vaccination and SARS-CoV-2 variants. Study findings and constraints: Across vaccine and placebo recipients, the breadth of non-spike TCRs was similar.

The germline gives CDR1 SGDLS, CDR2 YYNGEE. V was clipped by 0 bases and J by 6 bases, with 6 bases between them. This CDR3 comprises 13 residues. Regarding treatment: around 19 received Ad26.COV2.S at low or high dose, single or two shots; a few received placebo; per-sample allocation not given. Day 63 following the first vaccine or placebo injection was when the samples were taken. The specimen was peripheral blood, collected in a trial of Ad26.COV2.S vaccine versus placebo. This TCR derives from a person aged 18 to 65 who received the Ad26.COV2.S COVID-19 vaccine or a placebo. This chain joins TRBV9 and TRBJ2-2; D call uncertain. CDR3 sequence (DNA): TGTGCCAGCAGCGTAGTTCACTCCGGGGAGCTGTTTTTT. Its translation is CASSVVHSGELFF.